The 30 T cell receptor beta chains listed next were all sequenced from one sample in a study of tumor-infiltrating lymphocytes in primary liver carcinoma. The authors made TCR beta cDNA from 500 to 600 ng total RNA with a constant-region primer. TCR beta libraries came from three nested multiplex PCR rounds using slightly modified ARM-PCR. Researchers ran the first two PCR rounds for ten to eleven cycles each with TRBV1-TRBV30 forward primers and a C-beta reverse primer. TCRdb itself ran the multiplex PCR reads through MiXCR, one entry per CDR3 protein. The repertoire holds roughly 80,000 distinct CDR3 sequences, roughly 72% seen once, with about 28% in the top ten. Unsorted bulk tissue of about 19-31 mg yielded co-extracted RNA and DNA. Source material: tumor-adjacent normal liver tissue. The receptor set was obtained from a man aged 40-50 years with primary liver carcinoma and hepatitis B virus infection.

This clonotype was seen ten or more times. The chain employs TRBV19 and TRBJ1-1, with unresolved D. This CDR3 has 13 amino acids. Germline V gives CDR1 LNHDA, CDR2 SQIVND (reference sequence). V shed 7 bases and J shed 0 bases, with 9 bases lying between them. CDR3 coding DNA: TGTGCCAGTAACAAGAATCTGAACACTGAAGCTTTCTTT. Translation: CASNKNLNTEAFF.

Points on this clonotype: Since a much larger clone is just one base distant, this may be a read error. V usage is TRBV4-1 and J usage is TRBJ2-7; TRBD1 matches at 7 bases. After removal of 0 bases from V and 11 bases from J, the junction contained 13 bases not matched to a gene. CDR3 length equals 15 residues. Germline V lookup: CDR1 MGHRA, CDR2 YSYEKL. The CDR3 DNA sequence: TGCGCCAGCAGCCAAGATATGGGGACAGCAGACGCGGAGTACTTC. Amino acid sequence: CASSQDMGTADAEYF.

The V gene is TRBV4-3, the J gene TRBJ2-2; perhaps D is TRBD1 or TRBD2 (5 bases each). The CDR3 runs 18 residues. Per germline, CDR1 LGHNA and CDR2 YSLEER. V shed 1 base and J shed 9 bases, with 24 bases lying between them. CDR3: CASSQARSGTLGTRELFF. The CDR3, as DNA: TGCGCCAGCAGCCAAGCGAGGTCCGGGACCTTAGGGACCCGGGAGCTGTTTTTT.

As for this clonotype: One junction end does not reproduce the germline sequence, and a read error may be involved. This chain uses TRBV29-1 with TRBJ2-5, with a weak D call TRBD1 (6 bases). Germline V gene sequence: CDR1 SQVTM, CDR2 ANQGSEA. The CDR3 sequence is 12 residues long. The CDR3 coding sequence is TGCAGCGGTATGGACAGCGGAGAGACCCTGTACTTC. Its translation is CSGMDSGETLYF.

As to this clonotype: The CDR3 does not end in the conserved phenylalanine or tryptophan, so this is likely a read error. The chain employs TRBV29-1 and TRBJ2-1; 9 nucleotides match TRBD2. Germline trimming cut 6 bases from V and 6 bases from J; bases unmatched to any gene: 6. The germline V gene has CDR1 SQVTM and CDR2 ANQGSEA. This CDR3 region has 13 residues. The CDR3: CSVLSGSGNEQFL. CDR3 in DNA: TGCAGCGTCCTTAGCGGGAGTGGCAATGAGCAGTTCTTA.

The CDR3 loop is CANNEGTDTGELFF. As DNA, the CDR3 is TGTGCCAACAATGAGGGAACAGACACCGGGGAGCTGTTTTTT. V gene TRBV25-1 combines with J gene TRBJ2-2, with TRBD2 as a possible D gene (5 bases). Trimming pared 10 bases from V and 3 bases from J, leaving 15 bases between. This CDR3 is built from 14 residues. The germline V gene encodes CDR1 MGHDK and CDR2 SYGVNS.

Worth noting for this clonotype: The CDR3 does not end in the conserved phenylalanine or tryptophan, so this is likely a read error. Because the CDR3's place on the DNA is in doubt, the DNA is left out and the CDR3 is given as listed by TCRdb. CDR3 sequence: CASSFGEASEQYI. The chain couples TRBV11-2 to TRBJ2-7; the table gives TRBD2 as D, unverified against the DNA. Inclusive of both ends, the CDR3 amounts to 13 amino acids. Germline V gene data show CDR1 as SGHAT and CDR2 as FQNNGV.

The chain joins TRBV11-2 to TRBJ2-7; weak D call: TRBD2 (5 bases). CDR1 is SGHAT, CDR2 FQNNGV, per germline. This CDR3 has 13 residues. Trimming pared 3 bases from V and 8 bases from J, leaving 14 bases between. The CDR3 coding sequence is TGTGCCAGCAGCTTCGGAGGAGTTAGCAAGCAGTACTTC. Amino acid sequence: CASSFGGVSKQYF.

This clonotype was seen a single time. Since the CDR3 does not end with the conserved phenylalanine or tryptophan, this likely comes from a read error. The chain joins TRBV6-1 to TRBJ2-7, with D possibly being TRBD1 (5 bases). There are 13 residues in the CDR3. CDR1 is MNHNS, CDR2 SASEGT, per germline. CDR3 bases: TGTGCCAGCAGTGAGAACAGGCGGTACGAACAGTACCTC. This encodes CASSENRRYEQYL.

This clonotype was recorded once. This sequence joins TRBV11-2 and TRBJ2-2, with D perhaps TRBD2 (5 bases). The V gene's germline CDR1 is SGHAT and CDR2 FQNNGV. This CDR3 contains 13 residues. V lost 5 bases to trimming and J lost 17 bases, with 21 bases between them. CDR3 amino acids: CASSLTDAGEQFF. The CDR3 coding sequence is TGTGCCAGCAGCCTGACGGACGCCGGGGAGCAATTTTTT. The full variable domain, completed using reference TRBV11-2 and TRBJ2-2, is EAGVAQSPRYKIIEKRQSVAFWCNPISGHATLYWYQQILGQGPKLLIQFQNNGVVDDSQLPKDRFSAERLKGVDSTLKIQPAKLEDSAVYLCASSLTDAGEQFFGEGSRLTVL.

Of note for this clonotype: This may come from a read error, since a much larger clone is one base off. CDR3 in DNA: TGCGCCAGCATCCCCCACGGGACTAGCGGGAGTAATGAGCAGTTCTTC. It codes for CASIPHGTSGSNEQFF. The V and J genes are TRBV4-3 and TRBJ2-1; the match to TRBD2 covers 14 bases. This CDR3 contains 16 residues. V trimming: 7 bases; J trimming: 7 bases; junction bases outside the gene matches: 9. Germline CDR1 and CDR2: LGHNA and YSLEER.

The chain carries TRBV5-1 and TRBJ2-7, with TRBD2 matching 8 bases. The germline gives CDR1 SGHRS, CDR2 YFSETQ. The CDR3 is 13 residues long. With 5 bases clipped from V and 11 bases from J, the junction kept 12 bases outside the gene matches. CDR3 loop: CASSTQREGQEYF. The CDR3 DNA reads as TGCGCCAGCAGTACCCAACGGGAGGGCCAGGAGTACTTC.

The gene calls are TRBV6-1 and TRBJ2-2; D gene unclear. Germline CDR1 reads MNHNS; CDR2 reads SASEGT. CDR3 length: 14 amino acids. The CDR3 region has the DNA TGTCCCAACAGTAAACATCAGAGCACCGGGGAGCTGTTTTTT. Protein sequence: CPNSKHQSTGELFF.

As regards this clonotype: The junction departs from the called germline gene at one end, perhaps through a read error. The V and J genes are TRBV5-1 and TRBJ2-7; D remains ambiguous. This CDR3 is 13 amino acids long. Germline assignment: CDR1 SGHRS and CDR2 YFSETQ. CDR3 sequence: CASSLGAFYELYF. For the CDR3, the DNA is TGCGCCAGTAGCTTGGGCGCGTTTTATGAGCTGTACTTC.

CDR3 bases: TGTGCCAGCAGTGAATTAGCGGGAGGTCATATTGAACAGTTCTTC. This translates into CASSELAGGHIEQFF. The rearrangement joins TRBV6-1 to TRBJ2-1; TRBD2 matches 10 bases. CDR1 is MNHNS, CDR2 SASEGT, per germline. V shed 2 bases and J 13 bases; nucleotides not matched to a gene: 11. The CDR3 runs to 15 residues.

To note about this clonotype: A single base separates this from a much larger clone, so it may be a read error. The V and J genes are TRBV28 and TRBJ2-7, with TRBD2 identical over 7 bases. The CDR3 runs 14 residues. With V trimmed by 6 bases and J by 4 bases, 9 bases remained unmatched. Germline values: CDR1 MDHEN, CDR2 SYDVKM. The CDR3 sequence: CASSLLAVMYEQYF. CDR3 nucleotide sequence: TGTGCCAGCAGCCTTCTAGCGGTAATGTACGAGCAGTACTTC. The whole variable domain, filled in from reference TRBV28 and TRBJ2-7, reads DVKVTQSSRYLVKRTGEKVFLECVQDMDHENMFWYRQDPGLGLRLIYFSYDVKMKEKGDIPEGYSVSREKKERFSLILESASTNQTSMYLCASSLLAVMYEQYFGPGTRLTVT.

The chain employs TRBV2 and TRBJ2-3; the D is unclear. The CDR3 sequence is 14 residues long. CDR1 and CDR2 from the germline V gene are SNHLY and FYNNEI. V was clipped by 6 bases and J by 1 base, with 11 bases between them. In DNA form, the CDR3 reads TGTGCCAGCAGCCTCGTAACTGGCACAGATACGCAGTATTTT. This translates into CASSLVTGTDTQYF.

Concerning this clonotype itself: This is likely a read error, given that the CDR3 carries no conserved phenylalanine or tryptophan at its end. The J gene is TRBJ1-5, the V gene TRBV4-1, with D uncertain. Near its end, the DNA agrees better with TRBJ2-3, so the J call may be wrong. Germline loops: CDR1 MGHRA, CDR2 YSYEKL. This CDR3 comprises 15 residues. The chain's CDR3 is CASSQGVDSNQPQYS. CDR3 nucleotide sequence: TGCGCCAGCAGCCAAGGGGTAGATAGCAATCAGCCCCAGTATTCT.

This chain connects TRBV6-1 to TRBJ2-7, with TRBD1 matching over 10 bases. From germline, CDR1 is MNHNS and CDR2 SASEGT. This CDR3 has 15 residues. Here the CDR3 DNA reads TGTGTCAGCAGTCGTACAACGACAGGGGGCATTAAGCAGTACGTC. This encodes CVSSRTTTGGIKQYV.

Comment on this clonotype: This CDR3 fails to terminate in the conserved phenylalanine or tryptophan, so it likely reflects a read error. The DNA is left out, because the CDR3 cannot be placed on it with certainty; the CDR3 is given as TCRdb lists it. The V gene is TRBV28, the J gene TRBJ1-2. CDR1 is MDHEN, CDR2 SYDVKM, per germline. The length of the CDR3 is 13 amino acids, counting both ends. The CDR3 here is CASKKDTNYGYAI.

A word on this clonotype: A much larger clonotype is one base distant, so this may be a read error. The chain combines TRBV30 with TRBJ2-1, with D perhaps TRBD2 (5 bases). Germline V gene lookup returns CDR1 GTSNPN and CDR2 SVGIG (reference sequence). The CDR3 consists of 14 residues. V lost 3 bases to trimming and J lost 7 bases, with 16 bases between them. CDR3 DNA sequence: TGTGCCTGGAGGTACAGAGGGAGTGTAAATGAGCAGTTCTTC. It specifies CAWRYRGSVNEQFF.

Comments on this clonotype: A junction end diverges from the germline sequence, so it may reflect a read error. V is TRBV11-2 and J is TRBJ2-5, with D possibly being TRBD2 (6 bases). The CDR3 totals 16 residues. CDR1 SGHAT and CDR2 FQNNGV come from the germline V gene. DNA of the CDR3: TGTGCCAACAGCGGGCGGTTGGTTGGGAGACAAGAGACTCAGTACTTC. This translates into CANSGRLVGRQETQYF.

Notes on this clonotype: This may be a read error: a much more frequent sequence differs by one nucleotide. The chain couples TRBV5-5 to TRBJ2-2; D gene unclear. Trimming cost V 2 bases and J 4 bases, with 9 bases left between them. Per germline, CDR1 SGHKS and CDR2 YYEKEE (reference sequence). This CDR3 is 14 amino acids long. The CDR3 region has the DNA TGTGCCAGCAGCTTTTGGCCGGCCACCGGGGAGCTGTTTTTT. Residues: CASSFWPATGELFF.

The V gene is TRBV9, the J gene TRBJ2-1; TRBD2 is a possible D gene (6 bases). The CDR3 sequence is 14 residues long. CDR1 is SGDLS, CDR2 YYNGEE, per germline. V was pared by 0 bases and J by 9 bases, with 13 bases between. The CDR3 region is CASSVGDSGGEQFF. As DNA, the CDR3 is TGTGCCAGCAGCGTAGGTGATAGCGGCGGTGAGCAGTTCTTC.

The V gene is TRBV12-3 or TRBV12-4, the J gene TRBJ1-2; perhaps TRBD1 as D (6 bases). Trimming took off 10 bases at V and 6 bases at J, with 18 bases between the two ends. CDR3 length: 13 amino acids. In nucleotides, the CDR3 is TGTGCCATTAGTCAGGGGACTGCTGATGGCTACACCTTC. Encoded protein: CAISQGTADGYTF.

With respect to this clonotype: The missing conserved phenylalanine or tryptophan at the end of this CDR3 makes a read error likely. The chain joins TRBV6-2 or TRBV6-3 to TRBJ2-1; TRBD1 matches at 8 bases. The CDR3 consists of 14 residues. Germline loops: CDR1 MNHEY, CDR2 SVGEGT. After removal of 7 bases from V and 6 bases from J, the junction contained 8 bases not matched to a gene. CDR3 protein: CASKVTGDPNEQFL. CDR3 bases: TGTGCCAGCAAAGTGACAGGGGATCCCAATGAGCAGTTCTTA.

This clonotype was counted a single time. One junction end does not reproduce the germline sequence, and a read error may be involved. J is TRBJ2-3 and V is TRBV6-1; a possible D gene is TRBD1 (5 bases). In germline, CDR1 is MNHNS, CDR2 SASEGT. The length of the CDR3 is 16 residues. The CDR3 DNA reads as TGTGCCAGCAGTGAAGTAGGGGATCATGGCGCAGATAGGCAGTATTTT. Encoded protein: CASSEVGDHGADRQYF.

Remarks on this clonotype: Just one base apart from a much larger clone, this may be a read error. V usage is TRBV4-2 and J usage is TRBJ2-3; a possible D gene is TRBD2 (6 bases). Germline V gene sequence: CDR1 LGHNA, CDR2 YNFKEQ. CDR3 length: 15 amino acids. CDR3 protein: CASASGLPSIDTQYF. The CDR3 nucleotides are TGTGCCAGCGCGAGCGGGCTCCCCAGCATAGATACGCAGTATTTT.

About this clonotype itself: This may be a read error, as it is one base from a much larger clone. The chain recombines TRBV24-1 with TRBJ2-5; TRBD1 agrees at 9 bases. The CDR3 covers 16 residues. V dropped 4 bases and J dropped 5; count of bases not matched to a gene: 10. Germline values: CDR1 KGHDR, CDR2 SFDVKD. The CDR3 DNA is TGTGCCACCAGTGAGCCGGGACAGGGTATATGGGAGACCCAGTACTTC. This translates into CATSEPGQGIWETQYF.

Points on this clonotype: The junction departs from germline at one end; a sequencing error may be responsible. The CDR3 loop reads CSVVRDSAENLFF. The DNA for the CDR3 is TGCAGCGTTGTAAGGGATTCGGCCGAAAACCTGTTTTTT. The V gene is TRBV29-1, the J gene TRBJ1-4; D unresolved. The CDR3 is 13 residues long. Germline values: CDR1 SQVTM, CDR2 ANQGSEA.